This T cell receptor (beta chain) was profiled in a study of control samples from healthy donors and cancer patients (dated by TCRdb to the early 2020s). The library was prepared using the immunoSEQ multiplex PCR assay. Not all clones reach the TCRdb copy of this immuneACCESS table, which keeps in-frame sequences only. Checked studies attribute under half of the gap to unresolved V genes and leave the rest unexplained. This sample has roughly 20,000 clones in its table, and 82% of those were observed once. The top ten clonotypes cover around 26% of the sample. Details on this clone: This receptor's antigen is unknown. Within one base of it there is no much larger clone, and no base qualities were kept.

The sequence was obtained from an elderly man with head and neck cancer. Sequencing was done on a sample of PBMCs.

The CDR3 is CASSLWTGVYNSPLHF. DNA sequence: TGCGCCAGCAGCCTCTGGACAGGGGTGTATAATTCACCCCTCCACTTT. Recombination connected TRBV4-1 to TRBJ1-6, and 9 junction bases match TRBD1. The germline V end is reduced by 4 bases and the J end by 4 bases; junction bases left unmatched: 5. CDR1 and CDR2, looked up from the germline V gene, are MGHRA and YSYEKL. The CDR3 measures 16 amino acids from cysteine to phenylalanine. Only the CDR3 portion is preserved as DNA: 48 bases, with reading frame beginning at the first base.